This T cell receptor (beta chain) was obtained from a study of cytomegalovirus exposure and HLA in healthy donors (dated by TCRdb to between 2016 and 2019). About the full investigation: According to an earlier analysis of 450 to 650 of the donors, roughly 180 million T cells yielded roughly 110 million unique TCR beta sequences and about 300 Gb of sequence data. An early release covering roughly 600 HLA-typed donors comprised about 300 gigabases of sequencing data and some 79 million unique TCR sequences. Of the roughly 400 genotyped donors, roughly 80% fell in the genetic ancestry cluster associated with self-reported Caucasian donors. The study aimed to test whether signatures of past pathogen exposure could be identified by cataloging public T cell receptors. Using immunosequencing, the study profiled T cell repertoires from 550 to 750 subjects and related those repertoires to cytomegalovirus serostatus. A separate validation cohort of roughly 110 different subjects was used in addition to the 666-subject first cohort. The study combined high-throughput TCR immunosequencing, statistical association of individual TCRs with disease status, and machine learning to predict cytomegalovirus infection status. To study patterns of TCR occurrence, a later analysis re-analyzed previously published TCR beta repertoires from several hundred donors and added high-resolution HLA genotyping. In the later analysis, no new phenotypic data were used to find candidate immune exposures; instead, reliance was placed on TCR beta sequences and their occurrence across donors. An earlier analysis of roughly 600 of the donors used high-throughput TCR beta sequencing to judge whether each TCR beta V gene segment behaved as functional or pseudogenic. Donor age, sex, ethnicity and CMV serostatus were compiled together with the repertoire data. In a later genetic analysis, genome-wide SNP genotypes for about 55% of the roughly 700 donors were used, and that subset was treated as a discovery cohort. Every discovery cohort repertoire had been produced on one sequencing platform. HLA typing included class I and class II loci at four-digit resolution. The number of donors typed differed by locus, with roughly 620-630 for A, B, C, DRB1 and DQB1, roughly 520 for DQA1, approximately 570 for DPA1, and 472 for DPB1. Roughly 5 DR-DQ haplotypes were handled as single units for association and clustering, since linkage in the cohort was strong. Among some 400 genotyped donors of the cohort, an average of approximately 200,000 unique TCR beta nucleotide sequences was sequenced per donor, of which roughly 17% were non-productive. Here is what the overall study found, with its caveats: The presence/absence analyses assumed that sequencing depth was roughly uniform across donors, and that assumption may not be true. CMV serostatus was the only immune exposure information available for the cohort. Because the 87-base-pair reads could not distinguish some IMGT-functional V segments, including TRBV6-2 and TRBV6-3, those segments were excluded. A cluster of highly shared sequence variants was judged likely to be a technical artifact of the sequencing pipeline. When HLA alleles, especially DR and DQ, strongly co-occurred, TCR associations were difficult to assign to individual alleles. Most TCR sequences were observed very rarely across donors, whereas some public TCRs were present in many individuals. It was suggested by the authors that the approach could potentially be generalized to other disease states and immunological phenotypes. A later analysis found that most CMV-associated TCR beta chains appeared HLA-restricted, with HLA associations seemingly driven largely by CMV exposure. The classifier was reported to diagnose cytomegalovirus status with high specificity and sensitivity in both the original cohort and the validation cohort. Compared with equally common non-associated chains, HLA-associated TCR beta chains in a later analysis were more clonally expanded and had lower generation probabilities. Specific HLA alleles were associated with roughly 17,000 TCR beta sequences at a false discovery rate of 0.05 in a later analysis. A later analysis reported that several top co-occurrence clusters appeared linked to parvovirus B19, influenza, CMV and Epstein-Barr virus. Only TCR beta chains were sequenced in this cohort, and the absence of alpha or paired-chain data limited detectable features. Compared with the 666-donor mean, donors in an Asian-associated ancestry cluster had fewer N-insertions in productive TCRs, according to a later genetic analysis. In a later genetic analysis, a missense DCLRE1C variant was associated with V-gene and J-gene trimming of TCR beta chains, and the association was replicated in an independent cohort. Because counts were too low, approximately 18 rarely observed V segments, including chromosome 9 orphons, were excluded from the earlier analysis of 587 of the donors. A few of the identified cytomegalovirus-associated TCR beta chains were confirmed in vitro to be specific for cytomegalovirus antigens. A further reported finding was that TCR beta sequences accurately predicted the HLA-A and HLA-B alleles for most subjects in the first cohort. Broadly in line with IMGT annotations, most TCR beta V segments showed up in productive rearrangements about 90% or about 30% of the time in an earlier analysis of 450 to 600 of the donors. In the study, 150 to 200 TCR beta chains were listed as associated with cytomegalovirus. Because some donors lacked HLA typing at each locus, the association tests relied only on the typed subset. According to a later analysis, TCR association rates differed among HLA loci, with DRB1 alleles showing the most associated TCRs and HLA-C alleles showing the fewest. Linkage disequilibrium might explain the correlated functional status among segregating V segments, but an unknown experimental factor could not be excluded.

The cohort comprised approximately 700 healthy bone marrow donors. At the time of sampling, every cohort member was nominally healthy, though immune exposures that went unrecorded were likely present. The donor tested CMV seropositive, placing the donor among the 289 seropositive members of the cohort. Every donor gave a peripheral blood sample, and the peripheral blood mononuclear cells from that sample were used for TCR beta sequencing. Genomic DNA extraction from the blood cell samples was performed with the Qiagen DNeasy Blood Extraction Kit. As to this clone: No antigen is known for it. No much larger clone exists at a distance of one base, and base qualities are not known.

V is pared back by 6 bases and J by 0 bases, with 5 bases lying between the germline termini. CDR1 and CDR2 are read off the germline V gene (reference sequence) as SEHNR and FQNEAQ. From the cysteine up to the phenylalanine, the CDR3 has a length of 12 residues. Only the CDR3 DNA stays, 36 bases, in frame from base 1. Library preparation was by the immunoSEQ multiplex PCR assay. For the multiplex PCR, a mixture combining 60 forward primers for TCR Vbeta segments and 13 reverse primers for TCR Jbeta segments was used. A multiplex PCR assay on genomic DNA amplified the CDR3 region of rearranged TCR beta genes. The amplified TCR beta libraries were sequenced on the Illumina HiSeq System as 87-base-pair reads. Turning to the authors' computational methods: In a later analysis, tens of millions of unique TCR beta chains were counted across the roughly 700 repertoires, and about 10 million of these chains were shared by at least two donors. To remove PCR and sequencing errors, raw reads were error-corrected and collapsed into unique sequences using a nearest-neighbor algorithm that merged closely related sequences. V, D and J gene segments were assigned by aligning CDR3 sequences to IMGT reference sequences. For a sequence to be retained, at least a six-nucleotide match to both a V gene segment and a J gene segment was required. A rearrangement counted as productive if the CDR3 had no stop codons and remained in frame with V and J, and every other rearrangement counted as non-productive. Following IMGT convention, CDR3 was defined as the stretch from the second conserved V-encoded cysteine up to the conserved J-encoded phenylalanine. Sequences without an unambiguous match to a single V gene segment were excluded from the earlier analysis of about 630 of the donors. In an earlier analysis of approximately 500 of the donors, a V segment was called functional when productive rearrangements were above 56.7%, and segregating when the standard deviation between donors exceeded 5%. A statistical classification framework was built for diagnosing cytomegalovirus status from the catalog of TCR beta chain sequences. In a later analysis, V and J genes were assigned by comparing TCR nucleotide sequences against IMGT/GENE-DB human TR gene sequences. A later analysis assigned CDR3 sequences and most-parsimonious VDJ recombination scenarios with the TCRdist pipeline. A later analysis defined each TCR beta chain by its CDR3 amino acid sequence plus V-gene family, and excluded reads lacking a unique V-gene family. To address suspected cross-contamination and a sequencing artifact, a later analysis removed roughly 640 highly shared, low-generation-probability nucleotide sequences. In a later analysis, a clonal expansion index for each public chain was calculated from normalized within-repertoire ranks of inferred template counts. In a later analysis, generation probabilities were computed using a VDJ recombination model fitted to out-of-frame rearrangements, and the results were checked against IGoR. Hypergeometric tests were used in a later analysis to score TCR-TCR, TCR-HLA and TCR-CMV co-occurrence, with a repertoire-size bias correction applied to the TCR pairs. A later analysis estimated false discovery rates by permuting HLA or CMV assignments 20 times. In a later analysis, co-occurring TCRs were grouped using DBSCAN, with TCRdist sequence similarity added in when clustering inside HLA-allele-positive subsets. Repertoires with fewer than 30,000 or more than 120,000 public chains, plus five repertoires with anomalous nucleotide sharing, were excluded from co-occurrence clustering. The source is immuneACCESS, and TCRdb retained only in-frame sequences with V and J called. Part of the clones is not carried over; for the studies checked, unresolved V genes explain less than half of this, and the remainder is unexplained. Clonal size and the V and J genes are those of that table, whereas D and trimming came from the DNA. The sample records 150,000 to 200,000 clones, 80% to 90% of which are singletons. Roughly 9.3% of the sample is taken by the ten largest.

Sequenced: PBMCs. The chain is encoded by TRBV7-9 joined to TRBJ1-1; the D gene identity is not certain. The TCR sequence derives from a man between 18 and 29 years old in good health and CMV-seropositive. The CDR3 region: CASSLMNTEAFF. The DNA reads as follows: TGTGCCAGCAGTCTAATGAACACTGAAGCTTTCTTT.